A selection of T cell receptor beta chains follows, all from one sample in a study of T cell repertoires in cytomegalovirus infection. MiXCR was run by TCRdb on the reads, yielding one entry per CDR3 protein. The top ten clones hold 7% to 9% of a sample with under 800,000 distinct CDR3 sequences, about 24% of them seen once. The material sequenced was CD8+ T cells from PBMCs. The receptors here all came from a human donor in good health (CMV status not recorded). Some clones in this sample may be carry-over from other donors' samples. Both conserved end residues are part of each CDR3. The D gene is left open where the match is weak.

d_call cdr3_length j_call v_call cdr3_aa
NA 14 TRBJ1-1 TRBV27 CASSLLMMNTEAFF
TRBD1 18 TRBJ2-3 TRBV28 CASSFLVRLGTEEDTQYF
NA 16 TRBJ1-3 TRBV28 CASSLARVRYGNTIYF
NA 13 TRBJ1-1 TRBV7-9 CASSSRGETEAFF
TRBD1 16 TRBJ2-3 TRBV6-1 CASSAFRDRVADTQYF
NA 14 TRBJ2-2 TRBV4-1 CASSHGRNTGELFF
NA 14 TRBJ2-1 TRBV27 CVSRRGRGDNEQFF
TRBD1 16 TRBJ1-3 TRBV4-3 CASSQDQTGTGNTIYF
NA 13 TRBJ1-5 TRBV19 CASLAGFNQPQHF
NA 14 TRBJ1-1 TRBV6-6 CASSWTVLNTEAFF
TRBD2 13 TRBJ2-7 TRBV6-2/TRBV6-3 CASSPGLAAEQYF
NA 15 TRBJ2-5 TRBV20-1 CSARDRQGSAETQYF
TRBD1 15 TRBJ2-7 TRBV5-4 CASSQGQGLAYEQYF
NA 15 TRBJ2-1 TRBV28 CASRLEGTSYNEQFF
NA 14 TRBJ2-2 TRBV7-2 CASPDTFNTGELFF
NA 12 TRBJ1-2 TRBV7-9 CASSPGQPGYTF
TRBD1 16 TRBJ2-1 TRBV24-1 CATSDRGGQGHNEQFF
TRBD2 15 TRBJ2-5 TRBV27 CASSPGVAGRETQYF
NA 15 TRBJ2-7 TRBV6-1 CASRGPGTLYYEQYF
NA 17 TRBJ2-3 TRBV11-2 CASSPRGTETSTDTQYF
NA 22 TRBJ2-1 TRBV7-9 CASSAPQPSETKHRPSYNEQFF
NA 15 TRBJ1-2 TRBV7-2 CASLSFRSDLYGYTF
NA 15 TRBJ2-3 TRBV29-1 CSVEGRGRLEDTQYF
NA 14 TRBJ2-1 TRBV20-1 CSASAPGLNNEQFF
TRBD1 14 TRBJ2-1 TRBV7-9 CASSSTGSDNEQFF
NA 14 TRBJ2-3 TRBV12-3/TRBV12-4 CASSFGGNTDTQYF
NA 16 TRBJ1-3 TRBV10-3 CAIMIQHPSSGNTIYF
NA 13 TRBJ2-1 TRBV27 CASTGRGTNEQFF
NA 15 TRBJ2-2 TRBV19 CASSIGGVVTGELFF
NA 17 TRBJ2-3 TRBV7-2 CASSPLGGSLSTDTQYF
TRBD2 17 TRBJ2-5 TRBV7-6 CASSSRGFGGGEETQYF
NA 15 TRBJ2-7 TRBV14 CASSRPGRPSYEQYF
NA 15 TRBJ2-1 TRBV2 CASSPQVRRYNEQFF
NA 15 TRBJ2-5 TRBV27 CASRMAIHIRETQYF
TRBD1 18 TRBJ2-4 TRBV10-1 CASSEAPMTGPRANIQYF
NA 14 TRBJ1-6 TRBV7-2 CASSFGADNSPLHF
NA 15 TRBJ2-2 TRBV7-2 CASSPLDWGTGELFF
NA 13 TRBJ2-1 TRBV29-1 CSVEKSEQYEQFF
NA 15 TRBJ2-1 TRBV6-4 CASSDSSGSGNEQFF
TRBD2 15 TRBJ2-1 TRBV20-1 CSARDTRDYYNEQFF
NA 17 TRBJ1-2 TRBV5-1 CASSTPSDVGSNYGYTF
NA 14 TRBJ1-1 TRBV27 CASSTGQSNTEAFF
TRBD1 12 TRBJ2-5 TRBV2 CASPDREETQYF
NA 16 TRBJ1-1 TRBV6-6 CASTHPLRQEGYPQVF
NA 15 TRBJ1-1 TRBV20-1 CSARVIGGIGTEAFF
TRBD1 16 TRBJ1-1 TRBV7-9 CASSLAGRGPNTEAFF
TRBD2 16 TRBJ2-2 TRBV7-2 CASSSSGGAGTGELFF
NA 17 TRBJ2-5 TRBV2 CASIFYQETSHQETQYF
NA 15 TRBJ2-2 TRBV28 CATLDAGPDTGELFF
NA 17 TRBJ2-2 TRBV7-3 CASSLTSHRDFGRELFF
NA 15 TRBJ2-5 TRBV7-9 CASSSRGHSQETQYF
NA 14 TRBJ1-4 TRBV29-1 CSVTVWGAGEKLFF
NA 14 TRBJ2-7 TRBV7-9 CASSFVGSSYEQYF
TRBD2 18 TRBJ2-3 TRBV7-6 CASSLDSGGLHLTDTQYF
NA 16 TRBJ2-1 TRBV2 CASSEAGGTDYNEQFF
NA 16 TRBJ1-1 TRBV20-1 CSARDLGGAWNTEAFF
TRBD1 19 TRBJ1-2 TRBV7-6 CASSLDWGSGTGGRYGYTF
NA 16 TRBJ2-3 TRBV28 CASSTIGVTGTDTQYF
TRBD1 13 TRBJ2-7 TRBV20-1 CSARHTGDYEQYF
TRBD2 15 TRBJ2-5 TRBV6-6 CASSYTSGGEETQYF